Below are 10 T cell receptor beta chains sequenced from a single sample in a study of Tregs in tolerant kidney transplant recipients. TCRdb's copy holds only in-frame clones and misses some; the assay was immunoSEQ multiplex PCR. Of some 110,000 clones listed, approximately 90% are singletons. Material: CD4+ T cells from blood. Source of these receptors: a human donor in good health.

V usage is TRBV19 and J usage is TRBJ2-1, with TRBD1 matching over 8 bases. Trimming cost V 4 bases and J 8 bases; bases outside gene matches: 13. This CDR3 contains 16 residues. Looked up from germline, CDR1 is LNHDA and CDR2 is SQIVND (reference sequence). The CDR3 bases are TGTGCCAGTAGTAAGACAGGGGACCGGTTTGTCGATGAGCAGTTCTTC. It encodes CASSKTGDRFVDEQFF.

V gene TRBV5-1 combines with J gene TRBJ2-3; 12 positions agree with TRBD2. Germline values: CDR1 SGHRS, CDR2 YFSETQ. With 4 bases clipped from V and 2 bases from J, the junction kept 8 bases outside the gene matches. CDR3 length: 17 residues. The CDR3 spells CASSPPSSGGATDTQYF. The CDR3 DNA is TGCGCCAGCAGCCCCCCTTCTAGCGGGGGGGCCACAGATACGCAGTATTTT. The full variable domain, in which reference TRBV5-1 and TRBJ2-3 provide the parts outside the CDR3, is KAGVTQTPRYLIKTRGQQVTLSCSPISGHRSVSWYQQTPGQGLQFLFEYFSETQRNKGNFPGRFSGRQFSNSRSEMNVSTLELGDSALYLCASSPPSSGGATDTQYFGPGTRLTVL.

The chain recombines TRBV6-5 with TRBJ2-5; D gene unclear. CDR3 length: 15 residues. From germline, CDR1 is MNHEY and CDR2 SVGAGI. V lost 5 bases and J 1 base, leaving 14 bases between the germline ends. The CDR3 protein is CASSPRGLVQETQYF. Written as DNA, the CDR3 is TGTGCCAGCAGTCCCAGAGGTCTCGTCCAAGAGACCCAGTACTTC.

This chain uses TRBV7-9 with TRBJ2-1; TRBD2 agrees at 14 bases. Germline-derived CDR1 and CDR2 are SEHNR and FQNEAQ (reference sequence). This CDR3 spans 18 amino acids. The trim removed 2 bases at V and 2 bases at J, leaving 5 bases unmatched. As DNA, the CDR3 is TGTGCCAGCAGCTTACGGACTAGCGGGAGGCGGACCTACAATGAGCAGTTCTTC. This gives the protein CASSLRTSGRRTYNEQFF.

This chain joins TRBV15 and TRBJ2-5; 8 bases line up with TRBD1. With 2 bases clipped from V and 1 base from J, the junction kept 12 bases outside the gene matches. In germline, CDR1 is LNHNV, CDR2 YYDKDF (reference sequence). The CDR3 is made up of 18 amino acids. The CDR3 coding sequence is TGTGCCACCAGCAGATCAATTACGGGACAGGCCCTCCAAGAGACCCAGTACTTC. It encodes CATSRSITGQALQETQYF.

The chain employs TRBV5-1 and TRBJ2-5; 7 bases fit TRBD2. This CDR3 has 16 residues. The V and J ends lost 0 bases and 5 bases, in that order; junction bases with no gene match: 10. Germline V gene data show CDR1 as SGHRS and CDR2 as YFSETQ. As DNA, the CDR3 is TGCGCCAGCAGCTTGGAGTCTAGCGGAGGAGGGGAGACCCAGTACTTC. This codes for CASSLESSGGGETQYF.

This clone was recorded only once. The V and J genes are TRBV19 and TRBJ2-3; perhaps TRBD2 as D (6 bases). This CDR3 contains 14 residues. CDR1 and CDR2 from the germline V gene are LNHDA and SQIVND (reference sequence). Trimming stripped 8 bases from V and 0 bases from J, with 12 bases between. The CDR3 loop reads CASAGTFSTDTQYF. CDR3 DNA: TGTGCCAGTGCTGGGACTTTTAGCACAGATACGCAGTATTTT.

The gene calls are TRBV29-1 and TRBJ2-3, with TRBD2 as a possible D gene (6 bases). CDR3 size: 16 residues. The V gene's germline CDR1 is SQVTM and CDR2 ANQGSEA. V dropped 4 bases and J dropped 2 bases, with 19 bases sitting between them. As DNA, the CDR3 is TGCAGCGTTGGGGCGGGGAACGGACTCCCCACAGATACGCAGTATTTT. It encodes CSVGAGNGLPTDTQYF.

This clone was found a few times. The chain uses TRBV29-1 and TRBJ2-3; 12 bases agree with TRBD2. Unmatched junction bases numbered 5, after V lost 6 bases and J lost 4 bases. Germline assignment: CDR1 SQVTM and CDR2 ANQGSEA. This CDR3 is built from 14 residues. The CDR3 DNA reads TGCAGCGTCCTCAGGACTAGCGGGGCAGATACGCAGTATTTT. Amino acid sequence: CSVLRTSGADTQYF.

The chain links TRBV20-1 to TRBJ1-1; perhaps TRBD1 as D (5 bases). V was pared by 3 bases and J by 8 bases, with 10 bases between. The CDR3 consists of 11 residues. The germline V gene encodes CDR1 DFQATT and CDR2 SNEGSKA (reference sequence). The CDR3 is CSASRGEEAFF. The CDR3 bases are TGCAGTGCTAGTCGGGGGGAAGAAGCTTTCTTT.